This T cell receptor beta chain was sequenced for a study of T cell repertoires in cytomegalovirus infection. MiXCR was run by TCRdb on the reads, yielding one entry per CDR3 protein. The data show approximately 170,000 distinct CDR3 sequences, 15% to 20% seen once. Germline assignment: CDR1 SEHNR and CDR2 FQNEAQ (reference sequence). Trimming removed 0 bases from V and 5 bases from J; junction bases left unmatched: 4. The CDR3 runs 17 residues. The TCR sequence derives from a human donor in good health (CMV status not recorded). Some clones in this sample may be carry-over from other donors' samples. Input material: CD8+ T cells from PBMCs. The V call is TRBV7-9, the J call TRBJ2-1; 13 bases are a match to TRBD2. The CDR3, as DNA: TGTGCCAGCAGCTTAGCACTCGGACTAGCGGGAGACAATGAGCAGTTCTTC. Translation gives CASSLALGLAGDNEQFF.